The 23 T cell receptor beta chains in this list originate from one sample, sequenced in a study of blood T cells in healthy people across ages. A second PCR, run for roughly 7 to 12 cycles, used a sample-barcoded 5' primer plus a J-beta primer mix. In TCRdb, the 5' RACE reads were re-called with MiXCR into one record per CDR3 protein. Of approximately 730,000 distinct CDR3 sequences in the sample, around 40% are singletons; the top ten hold 20% to 25%. Material for sequencing was blood. The receptors derive from a woman aged 60-70 years in good health.

This sequence joins TRBV15 and TRBJ2-5, with 7 bases aligning to TRBD1. J was trimmed by 13 bases and V by 4 bases; bases with no gene match: 15. From germline, CDR1 is LNHNV and CDR2 YYDKDF (reference sequence). CDR3 length: 14 amino acids. This chain's CDR3 is CATSNPGQWKARYF. The CDR3 DNA sequence: TGTGCCACCAGCAACCCGGGACAGTGGAAAGCCAGGTACTTC.

The chain combines TRBV29-1 with TRBJ2-1; 9 nucleotides line up with TRBD2. The CDR3 has 13 amino acids. Germline CDR1 and CDR2: SQVTM and ANQGSEA. V lost 5 bases and J lost 7; bases outside the gene matches: 6. The CDR3 protein is CSVIWREGNEQFF. DNA for the CDR3: TGCAGCGTTATATGGCGGGAGGGGAATGAGCAGTTCTTC.

A few counts support this clonotype. V is TRBV7-2 and J is TRBJ2-7; 11 bases map to TRBD2. Trimming at V came to 2 bases and at J to 4 bases, leaving 4 bases not matched to a gene. CDR3 length equals 15 residues. Germline V gene sequence: CDR1 SGHTA, CDR2 FQGNSA. The CDR3 DNA reads TGTGCCAGCAGCTTAAGTAGCGGGAGGGAATACGAGCAGTACTTC. This sequence encodes CASSLSSGREYEQYF.

The chain carries TRBV10-3 and TRBJ1-2; 7 nucleotides align to TRBD1. Losses at the gene ends were 6 bases for V and 3 bases for J; bases not matched to a gene: 4. CDR1 and CDR2 (germline): ENHRY, SYGVKD. This CDR3 contains 13 residues. As DNA, the CDR3 is TGTGCCATCAGCCTCGGACAGGACTATGGCTACACCTTC. Protein: CAISLGQDYGYTF.

The CDR3 DNA reads as TGTGCCAGCAGCTCCTCCAGGGGGTTTGTCGAAGAGACCCAGTACTTC. It translates to CASSSSRGFVEETQYF. The V and J genes are TRBV7-9 and TRBJ2-5; 7 bases are shared with TRBD1. With 4 bases clipped from V and 3 bases from J, the junction kept 11 bases outside the gene matches. The CDR3 covers 16 residues. CDR1 is SEHNR, CDR2 FQNEAQ, per germline (reference sequence).

In this sample, this clonotype turned up a few times. The V gene is TRBV20-1, the J gene TRBJ2-1; D is unresolved. The V gene's germline CDR1 is DFQATT and CDR2 SNEGSKA (reference sequence). Trimming pared 4 bases from V and 7 bases from J, leaving 11 bases between. The CDR3 is made up of 12 amino acids. CDR3 sequence reads: CSATPTQNEQFF. The DNA of the CDR3 is TGCAGTGCTACCCCAACCCAGAATGAGCAGTTCTTC.

The rearrangement links TRBV29-1 to TRBJ1-2, with unresolved D. The CDR3 spans 12 residues. Germline V lookup: CDR1 SQVTM, CDR2 ANQGSEA. V lost 4 bases and J lost 4, with 10 bases in between. DNA of the CDR3: TGCAGCGTTGCTTTACAGACCTATGGCTACACCTTC. Protein product: CSVALQTYGYTF.

This clonotype has just a few counts. CDR3 coding DNA: TGTGCCAGCAGTGATTCCCGACAGGGGCAGGGGACAGATACGCAGTATTTT. It encodes CASSDSRQGQGTDTQYF. V gene TRBV25-1 combines with J gene TRBJ2-3, with TRBD1 matching over 8 bases. V was clipped by 3 bases and J by 3 bases; unmatched bases: 11. The germline V gene encodes CDR1 MGHDK and CDR2 SYGVNS. The CDR3 is 17 amino acids.

This clonotype was counted between two and nine times. The V gene is TRBV18, the J gene TRBJ2-2; 7 bases match TRBD2. The CDR3 has 16 amino acids. The J segment lost 5 bases and the V segment lost 0 bases, leaving 6 bases of the junction unmatched. Germline lookup yields CDR1 KGHSH and CDR2 LQKENI. CDR3 nucleotide sequence: TGTGCCAGCTCACCACCTTGGGAGGGCCGAACCGGGGAGCTGTTTTTT. It yields the protein CASSPPWEGRTGELFF.

Only a few counts were recorded for this clonotype. The chain is built from TRBV5-6 and TRBJ2-5; the D gene is possibly TRBD1 (7 bases). The CDR3 consists of 15 residues. The germline CDR1 and CDR2 sequences are SGHDT and YYEEEE. Trimming pared 0 bases from V and 5 bases from J, leaving 14 bases between. This chain's CDR3 is CASSLGTGRGETQYF. CDR3 in DNA: TGTGCCAGCAGCTTGGGGACAGGTCGGGGGGAGACCCAGTACTTC.

Note on this clonotype: One end of the junction does not line up with germline, which may come from a read error. The chain carries TRBV12-3 or TRBV12-4 and TRBJ2-7; D is undetermined. This CDR3 is 11 amino acids long. CDR3 amino acids: CASSSRYERYF. Here the CDR3 DNA reads TGTGCCAGCAGTTCGCGCTACGAGCGGTACTTC.

This clonotype has a handful of counts. V gene TRBV6-6 combines with J gene TRBJ2-5; TRBD2 agrees at 8 bases. The V gene's germline CDR1 is MNHNY and CDR2 SVGAGI (reference sequence). The CDR3 spans 14 residues. J lost 4 bases, V lost 6 bases, and 7 bases had no gene match. In nucleotides, the CDR3 is TGTGCCAGCAGCCCCTACGGGGGGGGAGAGACCCAGTACTTC. Translating gives CASSPYGGGETQYF.

This clonotype was recorded a few times. The chain couples TRBV7-8 to TRBJ2-7; D assignment may be TRBD1 or TRBD2 (5 bases each). The tail of the sequence fits TRBJ2-5 better, so the J call may be wrong. Germline V gene sequence: CDR1 SGHVS, CDR2 FQNEAQ. The CDR3 covers 14 residues. The CDR3 DNA is TGTGCCAGCAGCTTAGGTGCAGGGACAGAGACCCAGTACTTC. It translates to CASSLGAGTETQYF.

The V and J genes are TRBV5-1 and TRBJ2-3, with D hard to call. Deletions cut 5 bases from V and 2 bases from J, with 18 bases between. The germline V gene has CDR1 SGHRS and CDR2 YFSETQ. The CDR3 runs to 16 residues. The CDR3 nucleotides are TGCGCCAGCAGTCCGGCGCCGCTAACCCACACAGATACGCAGTATTTT. Its protein product is CASSPAPLTHTDTQYF. Together with reference TRBV5-1 and TRBJ2-3, the CDR3 gives the full variable domain: KAGVTQTPRYLIKTRGQQVTLSCSPISGHRSVSWYQQTPGQGLQFLFEYFSETQRNKGNFPGRFSGRQFSNSRSEMNVSTLELGDSALYLCASSPAPLTHTDTQYFGPGTRLTVL.

The chain has TRBV6-4 and TRBJ2-1, with 10 positions matching TRBD1. The V gene end was trimmed by 5 bases and the J gene end by 6 bases; junction bases not matched to a gene: 7. CDR1 and CDR2 (germline): MRHNA, SNTAGT. The CDR3 runs to 15 residues. CDR3 amino acids: CASSMDRGVINEQFF. The CDR3 nucleotides read TGTGCCAGCAGTATGGACAGGGGGGTCATCAATGAGCAGTTCTTC.

Comment on this clonotype: Given a much more abundant clone one base away, this may be a read error. The V gene is TRBV12-3 or TRBV12-4, the J gene TRBJ1-2; the D gene is possibly TRBD1 (6 bases). The CDR3 is 15 residues long. The CDR3 nucleotides read TGTGCCATCAGTCCCGAACGAGGACAGCACTATGGCTACACCTTC. Translation: CAISPERGQHYGYTF.

The J gene is TRBJ2-7, the V gene TRBV4-2; unclear D gene. CDR3 length equals 13 residues. Trimming shortened V by 5 bases and J by 0 bases, and 8 bases separated the two germline ends. Looked up from germline, CDR1 is LGHNA and CDR2 is YNFKEQ. CDR3 sequence: CASSNDNSYEQYF. The CDR3 nucleotides are TGTGCCAGCAGCAACGACAACTCCTACGAGCAGTACTTC.

This rearrangement joins TRBV5-1 to TRBJ2-3, with 9 positions matching TRBD1. From germline, CDR1 is SGHRS and CDR2 YFSETQ. CDR3 length: 18 residues. The junction had 11 bases not matched to a gene; V was cut back by 1 base and J by 2 bases. CDR3: CASSLLRQGVPATDTQYF. CDR3 DNA sequence: TGCGCCAGCAGCTTGCTCAGACAGGGGGTGCCCGCCACAGATACGCAGTATTTT.

The CDR3 DNA follows: TGTGCCAGCAGCTCCAGGGGACAGGGGATTTATCAGCCCCAGCATTTT. This encodes CASSSRGQGIYQPQHF. The chain employs TRBV6-2 or TRBV6-3 and TRBJ1-5; 10 bases match TRBD1. With V trimmed by 6 bases and J by 5 bases, 10 bases remained unmatched. CDR3 size: 16 residues. Germline lookup yields CDR1 MNHEY and CDR2 SVGEGT.

V is TRBV12-3 or TRBV12-4 and J is TRBJ1-1; the D gene is possibly TRBD1 (6 bases). V was trimmed by 4 bases and J by 3 bases, leaving 18 bases between them. CDR3 size: 16 residues. The CDR3 here is CASSSRDRIGHTEAFF. Written as DNA, the CDR3 is TGTGCCAGCAGTTCCAGAGACAGGATTGGTCACACTGAAGCTTTCTTT.

There are a few counts of this clonotype. The chain links TRBV7-9 to TRBJ2-7, with D uncertain. Per germline, CDR1 SEHNR and CDR2 FQNEAQ (reference sequence). Trimming shortened V by 5 bases and J by 3 bases, and 11 bases separated the two germline ends. This CDR3 spans 13 amino acids. CDR3 protein: CASSQPNGYEQYF. CDR3 coding DNA: TGTGCCAGCAGCCAACCCAACGGCTACGAGCAGTACTTC.

This clonotype showed up many times. The chain has TRBV9 and TRBJ2-3; D not certain. CDR3 length: 14 residues. The germline V gene encodes CDR1 SGDLS and CDR2 YYNGEE. The V end lost 2 bases, the J end lost 1 base, and 8 bases lay between the germline ends. The CDR3 coding sequence is TGTGCCAGCAGCGTGGGTTGGCGCACAGATACGCAGTATTTT. Encoded protein: CASSVGWRTDTQYF. Full variable domain (rest looked up from reference TRBV9 and TRBJ2-3): DSGVTQTPKHLITATGQRVTLRCSPRSGDLSVYWYQQSLDQGLQFLIQYYNGEERAKGNILERFSAQQFPDLHSELNLSSLELGDSALYFCASSVGWRTDTQYFGPGTRLTVL.

The chain has TRBV5-5 and TRBJ1-2; tentative D call: TRBD1 (5 bases). Trimming took off 4 bases at V and 5 bases at J, with 18 bases between the two ends. The CDR3 runs 15 residues. Germline lookup yields CDR1 SGHKS and CDR2 YYEKEE (reference sequence). The CDR3 is CASSPRDFSSYGYTF. CDR3 in DNA: TGTGCCAGCAGCCCGCGGGACTTCTCGAGTTATGGCTACACCTTC. Full variable domain (outside the CDR3, taken from reference TRBV5-5 and TRBJ1-2): DAGVTQSPTHLIKTRGQQVTLRCSPISGHKSVSWYQQVLGQGPQFIFQYYEKEERGRGNFPDRFSARQFPNYSSELNVNALLLGDSALYLCASSPRDFSSYGYTFGSGTRLTVV.